A selection of T cell receptor beta chains follows, all from one sample in a study of blood T cell repertoires in COVID-19. Sequencing was performed with immunoSEQ multiplex PCR; in TCRdb, only in-frame clones are kept and a portion is missing. The sample has about 190,000 clones, roughly 80% seen once; the top ten hold 20%. Material for sequencing was peripheral blood. Receptors originate from a human donor in a cohort sampled during active COVID-19. Each CDR3 is given with its conserved first and last residue. D genes are given only for firm matches. Only some rows state a clone size, as once, few, many or a class for expanded clones.

>TRBV6-5|TRBD1|-|TRBJ1-2
TGTGCCAGCAGTTACGACAGGGGATCTAACTATGGCTACACCTTC
CASSYDRGSNYGYTF
>TRBV28|TRBD1|-|TRBJ1-1
TGTGCCAGCAGTATTTACCGACAGGGGATAACAGCTTTCTTT
CASSIYRQGITAFF
>TRBV30|-|few|TRBJ1-5
TGTGCCTGGAGTTCTCGGGGTCGTCAGCCCCAGCATTTT
CAWSSRGRQPQHF
>TRBV29-1|TRBD1|-|TRBJ2-7
TGCAGCGTTGAAGGGGGACAGGGGGCGATATACGAGCAGTACTTC
CSVEGGQGAIYEQYF
>TRBV5-1|-|-|TRBJ1-6
TGCGCCAGCAGCTTGGGACTGCAGAGCTCCTATAATTCACCCCTCCACTTT
CASSLGLQSSYNSPLHF
>TRBV19|TRBD2|-|TRBJ2-5
TGTGCCAGTAGTTCGGGGGGTGGTCCGGAAGAGACCCAGTACTTC
CASSSGGGPEETQYF
>TRBV4-2|-|-|TRBJ1-1
TGTGCCAGCAGCCTAGGTCGGGGGAGGACTGAAGCTTTCTTT
CASSLGRGRTEAFF
>TRBV3-1/TRBV3-2|TRBD1|once|TRBJ2-6
TGTGCCAGCAGCCAGAGGGACAGGCCACGAGGAGCTGGGGCCAACGTCCTGACTTTC
CASSQRDRPRGAGANVLTF
>TRBV27|-|few|TRBJ2-1
TGTGCCAGCAGATTGGACTATTTCAATGAGCAGTTCTTC
CASRLDYFNEQFF
>TRBV5-8|-|-|TRBJ1-1
TGTGCCAGCAGGCGGGGCAGTGTCCTTCAATCTGAAGCTTTCTTT
CASRRGSVLQSEAFF
>TRBV5-1|-|-|TRBJ2-2
TGCGCCAGCAGCTTGCGGCTAAGGGGGAACACCGGGGAGCTGTTTTTT
CASSLRLRGNTGELFF
>TRBV24-1|-|-|TRBJ2-3
TGTGCCACCTCCGGACTGGGCGAAGGTGTACAGTATTTT
CATSGLGEGVQYF
>TRBV7-2|TRBD1|-|TRBJ1-5
TGTGCCAGCAGCATAAGACAGGGAGGTCAGCCCCAGCATTTT
CASSIRQGGQPQHF
>TRBV5-4|TRBD1|-|TRBJ2-7
TGTGCCAGCAGCCCCGGACAGGGCTCCTACGAGCAGTACTTC
CASSPGQGSYEQYF
>TRBV5-1|-|once|TRBJ2-2
TGCGCCAGCAGCTTGGGGCAGGGAAACGGGGAGCTGTTTTTT
CASSLGQGNGELFF
>TRBV28|-|-|TRBJ1-3
TGTGCCAGCAGACAGACCTCCTCGTTTGGCTCTGGAAACACCATATATTTT
CASRQTSSFGSGNTIYF
>TRBV5-1|TRBD2|-|TRBJ2-2
TGCGCCAGCAGCCCCAGAGCGGGAGTTGACACCGGGGAGCTGTTTTTT
CASSPRAGVDTGELFF
>TRBV4-1|TRBD1|-|TRBJ1-5
TGCGCCAGCAGCCAGCCTGACAGGGAAAATCAGCCCCAGCATTTT
CASSQPDRENQPQHF
>TRBV19|TRBD2|once|TRBJ2-3
TGTGCCAGTAGCCGGAGCGGGAGTGATACGCAGTATTTT
CASSRSGSDTQYF
>TRBV27|TRBD1|-|TRBJ1-1
TGTGCCACCCGATCGGGACAGGTTATGAACACTGAAGCTTTCTTT
CATRSGQVMNTEAFF
>TRBV9|-|-|TRBJ2-7
TGTGCCAGCAGCGTAAATGCAGGTTCCTACGAGCAGTACTTC
CASSVNAGSYEQYF
>TRBV19|TRBD1|-|TRBJ2-4
TGTGCCAGTAGAACGGGACAGGGTGGAAACATTCAGTACTTC
CASRTGQGGNIQYF
>TRBV29-1|TRBD2|few|TRBJ2-5
TGCAGCTTCGGACTAGCGGGAGGGCAGGAGACCCAGTACTTC
CSFGLAGGQETQYF
>TRBV19|-|-|TRBJ2-2
TGTGCCAGTAGTCCGACTCCGAAGACCGGGGAGCTGTTTTTT
CASSPTPKTGELFF
>TRBV28|TRBD1|-|TRBJ2-7
TGTGCCAGCAGTCACTCGGGGACAGGCTCCTACGAGCAGTACTTC
CASSHSGTGSYEQYF
>TRBV7-7|TRBD2|-|TRBJ2-7
TGTGCCAGCAGCTTAGGGGGCGGGGGCGAGCAGTACTTC
CASSLGGGGEQYF
>TRBV19|-|-|TRBJ1-3
TGTGCCAGTAGTACCGGACAGTTCTCTGGAAACACCATATATTTT
CASSTGQFSGNTIYF
>TRBV25-1|-|-|TRBJ1-5
TGTGCCAGTAGGGGTCAGGGAAGCAATCAGCCCCAGCATTTT
CASRGQGSNQPQHF
>TRBV28|-|few|TRBJ1-5
TGTGCCAGCAGTCGTGGGGGAGGGAAGGCTCAGCCCCAGCATTTT
CASSRGGGKAQPQHF
>TRBV19|TRBD1|-|TRBJ1-5
TGTGCCAGTAGTAATCAGGGGGTTGGCAATCAGTCCCAGCATTTT
CASSNQGVGNQSQHF
>TRBV6-5|TRBD1|-|TRBJ2-2
TGTGCCAGCAGCCGGACAGGGGGCTTCGGGGAGCTGTTTTTT
CASSRTGGFGELFF
>TRBV4-1|-|-|TRBJ2-3
TGCGCCAGCAGCCAGGCCCCGACAGGAGCCGGGACAGATACGCAGTATTTT
CASSQAPTGAGTDTQYF
>TRBV7-8|-|-|TRBJ1-1
TGTGCCACCCAAGTTGGACAGAACACTGAAGCTTTCTTT
CATQVGQNTEAFF